These 28 T cell receptor beta chains were all obtained from the same sample, sequenced in a study of T cells in Graves' hyperthyroidism and ophthalmopathy. TCR beta CDR3 regions were amplified from RNA. Carried out on the TCR CDR3, a first-round RT-PCR used the HTBI primer set. MiXCR, applied by TCRdb to the multiplex PCR reads, yields one record per CDR3 protein. The sample yields 600,000 to 900,000 distinct CDR3 sequences, 15% to 20% seen once. What was sequenced was blood. The receptors derive from a man aged 18 to 30 with Graves' hyperthyroidism.

The sample holds many counts of this clonotype. The chain recombines TRBV28 with TRBJ2-6, with 7 bases that match TRBD1. The germline V gene has CDR1 MDHEN and CDR2 SYDVKM. The V segment lost 7 bases and the J segment 0 bases; nucleotides outside the gene matches: 9. The CDR3 length is 17 residues. This chain's CDR3 is CASTGTDFFSGANVLTF. CDR3 in DNA: TGTGCCAGCACCGGGACAGATTTCTTCTCTGGGGCCAACGTCCTGACTTTC.

The chain combines TRBV6-1 with TRBJ2-7; D not resolved. Germline loops: CDR1 MNHNS, CDR2 SASEGT. Trimming took off 10 bases at V and 0 bases at J, with 13 bases between the two ends. This CDR3 comprises 13 residues. Here the CDR3 reads CATLDRISYEQYF. CDR3 DNA: TGTGCCACCTTGGACCGCATCTCCTACGAGCAGTACTTC.

This clonotype was counted many times. The chain uses TRBV2 and TRBJ1-6; 7 nucleotides match TRBD1. This CDR3 comprises 14 residues. Trimming removed 5 bases from V and 8 bases from J; junction bases left unmatched: 6. The germline CDR1 and CDR2 sequences are SNHLY and FYNNEI. Here the CDR3 reads CASSQQGTDSPLHF. CDR3 sequence (DNA): TGTGCCAGCAGTCAACAGGGGACGGATTCACCCCTCCACTTT.

The sample holds a few counts of this clonotype. The chain joins TRBV4-1 to TRBJ2-3; D unclear. The V gene's germline CDR1 is MGHRA and CDR2 YSYEKL. The CDR3 totals 15 residues. Trimming pared 4 bases from V and 7 bases from J, leaving 18 bases between. CDR3 amino acids: CASSLFPTLRYTQYF. The CDR3 nucleotides are TGCGCCAGCAGCCTCTTCCCGACCCTAAGGTATACGCAGTATTTT.

The chain recombines TRBV7-9 with TRBJ2-7, with a weak D call TRBD1 (6 bases). Germline V gene lookup returns CDR1 SEHNR and CDR2 FQNEAQ (reference sequence). The CDR3 length is 11 residues. The V end was cut by 9 bases, the J end by 6 bases, with 12 bases between. The CDR3 nucleotides are TGTGCCAGTCGAGGGGGTCCCGAGCAGTACTTC. Amino acids: CASRGGPEQYF.

Ten or more counts support this clonotype. This rearrangement joins TRBV10-3 to TRBJ1-4; TRBD1 is a possible D gene (5 bases). The CDR3 has 15 residues. Germline V CDR1 and CDR2: ENHRY, SYGVKD. Deletions cut 0 bases from V and 8 bases from J, with 13 bases between. The CDR3 DNA reads TGTGCCATCAGTGAGTCGAGGGACGAAGGAGAAAAACTGTTTTTT. Its translation: CAISESRDEGEKLFF.

V usage is TRBV20-1 and J usage is TRBJ2-2; 10 positions match TRBD1. CDR3 length equals 16 residues. CDR1 is DFQATT and CDR2 is SNEGSKA in the germline V gene (reference sequence). The junction had 13 bases not matched to a gene; V was cut back by 6 bases and J by 6 bases. The CDR3 region is CSAGGTGTGEAGELFF. CDR3 nucleotide sequence: TGCAGTGCCGGGGGAACCGGGACAGGGGAAGCCGGGGAGCTGTTTTTT.

The CDR3 is CSASNSPVNYGYTF. The CDR3 coding sequence is TGCAGTGCTAGTAACAGCCCGGTAAACTATGGCTACACCTTC. This chain joins TRBV20-1 and TRBJ1-2; no clear D. Germline V gene data show CDR1 as DFQATT and CDR2 as SNEGSKA (reference sequence). CDR3 length: 14 amino acids. Between the trimmed V and J ends, which lost 3 bases and 2 bases, there was a span of 13 bases.

This clonotype was counted at least ten times. The chain carries TRBV3-1 and TRBJ2-2; 7 nucleotides line up with TRBD1. The V gene end was trimmed by 3 bases and the J gene end by 3 bases; junction bases not matched to a gene: 10. CDR3 length equals 17 residues. Germline CDR1 reads LGHDT; CDR2 reads YNNKEL (reference sequence). As DNA, the CDR3 is TGTGCCAGCAGCCAGGTGTCTACAGGGGTGCACACCGGGGAGCTGTTTTTT. It is translated as CASSQVSTGVHTGELFF.

This clonotype has only a few counts. The V and J genes are TRBV24-1 and TRBJ1-1; D might be TRBD1 (5 bases). The CDR3 has 13 amino acids. Per germline, CDR1 KGHDR and CDR2 SFDVKD. Between the trimmed V and J ends, which lost 4 bases and 5 bases, there was a span of 10 bases. The CDR3 sequence is CATSDPGGTEAFF. CDR3 sequence (DNA): TGTGCCACCAGTGACCCCGGGGGAACTGAAGCTTTCTTT.

This clonotype was detected ten times or more. This sequence joins TRBV30 and TRBJ2-6, with a weak D call TRBD1 (6 bases). The germline V gene has CDR1 GTSNPN and CDR2 SVGIG (reference sequence). The germline V and J ends were trimmed by 5 bases and 1 base, with 15 bases remaining between them. CDR3 length equals 16 residues. The DNA for the CDR3 is TGTGCCTGGCTCCGGACAGTAGTTTCTGGGGCCAACGTCCTGACTTTC. It encodes CAWLRTVVSGANVLTF.

V usage is TRBV24-1 and J usage is TRBJ2-7; TRBD2 matches at 8 bases. CDR3 length: 15 amino acids. V was pared by 4 bases and J by 5 bases, with 9 bases of the junction left unmatched. Germline V lookup: CDR1 KGHDR, CDR2 SFDVKD. Here the CDR3 DNA reads TGTGCCACCAGTGACCGAGCGGGAGACAAAAACGAGCAGTACTTC. It translates to CATSDRAGDKNEQYF.

The rearrangement joins TRBV7-7 to TRBJ2-6; D is ambiguous. From germline, CDR1 is SSHAT and CDR2 FNYEAQ (reference sequence). This CDR3 spans 14 amino acids. V lost 3 bases and J lost 4, with 7 bases in between. CDR3 in amino acids: CASSLDSGANVLTF. The CDR3, as DNA: TGTGCCAGCAGCTTGGATTCCGGGGCCAACGTCCTGACTTTC.

This clonotype was seen ten or more times. The V call is TRBV12-3 or TRBV12-4, the J call TRBJ1-1, with a weak D call TRBD1 (5 bases). The CDR3 covers 14 residues. Trimming stripped 6 bases from V and 2 bases from J, with 13 bases between. CDR3 DNA sequence: TGTGCCAGCAGCCGAGGGACGACCAACACTGAAGCTTTCTTT. It encodes CASSRGTTNTEAFF.

The rearrangement links TRBV2 to TRBJ1-6; no clear D. Germline lookup yields CDR1 SNHLY and CDR2 FYNNEI. The germline V and J ends were trimmed by 1 base and 4 bases, with 11 bases remaining between them. This CDR3 spans 16 amino acids. CDR3 loop: CASSEGGGPYNSPLHF. The CDR3 DNA is TGTGCCAGCAGTGAAGGTGGTGGTCCTTATAATTCACCCCTCCACTTT.

Note on this clonotype: Here the CDR3 omits its conserved ending phenylalanine or tryptophan, so a read error is the likely source. The V gene is TRBV6-9, the J gene TRBJ2-1, with D possibly TRBD1 on 5 matching bases. V lost 3 bases, J lost 2 bases, and 11 bases lay in between. Germline CDR1 reads MNHGY; CDR2 reads SVAAGI. The CDR3 is made up of 15 amino acids. The CDR3 coding sequence is TGTGCCAGCAGTTACCAGGGATTCCCCTACAATGAGCAGTTCTCC. It translates to CASSYQGFPYNEQFS.

The sample holds many counts of this clonotype. The gene calls are TRBV20-1 and TRBJ2-7, with TRBD1 as a possible D gene (5 bases). Trimming pared 2 bases from V and 6 bases from J, leaving 20 bases between. Germline V gene lookup returns CDR1 DFQATT and CDR2 SNEGSKA (reference sequence). CDR3 length equals 15 residues. CDR3 bases: TGCAGTGCTAGATGGAGAACAGGTCTAGTGAGCGAGCAGTACTTC. This codes for CSARWRTGLVSEQYF.

This clonotype has more than one count but fewer than ten. A read error may produce the germline difference seen at one junction end. The chain links TRBV6-2 or TRBV6-3 to TRBJ1-1; TRBD1 might be the D (6 bases). In germline, CDR1 is MNHEY, CDR2 SVGEGT. The CDR3 sequence is 10 residues long. Written as DNA, the CDR3 is TGTGCCAGCAGTAACAGGGTTGAGCTCTTT. Amino acid sequence: CASSNRVELF.

The chain recombines TRBV6-1 with TRBJ2-3; TRBD2 matches at 7 bases. CDR1 MNHNS and CDR2 SASEGT come from the germline V gene. CDR3 size: 13 residues. Unmatched junction bases numbered 3, after V lost 7 bases and J lost 2 bases. The CDR3 is CASTGGITDTQYF. The CDR3 nucleotides read TGTGCCAGCACGGGGGGTATCACAGATACGCAGTATTTT.

The chain links TRBV7-9 to TRBJ2-1, with 11 positions matching TRBD2. CDR3 length: 17 amino acids. Looked up from germline, CDR1 is SEHNR and CDR2 is FQNEAQ (reference sequence). V lost 1 base to trimming and J lost 4 bases; unmatched junction nucleotides: 6. The CDR3 loop reads CASSLVAGLAEYNEQFF. The CDR3 region has the DNA TGTGCCAGCAGCTTAGTGGCGGGACTAGCGGAATACAATGAGCAGTTCTTC.

This clonotype was recorded at least ten times. V and J are TRBV27 and TRBJ2-7; maybe TRBD2 (6 bases). V was cut by 6 bases and J by 2 bases, with 11 bases left in between. The CDR3 length is 13 residues. Germline-derived CDR1 and CDR2 are MNHEY and SMNVEV (reference sequence). CDR3 in amino acids: CASSASATYEQYF. CDR3 nucleotides: TGTGCCAGCAGCGCTAGCGCGACCTACGAGCAGTACTTC.

This clonotype was counted at least ten times. V is TRBV11-3 and J is TRBJ1-1; 9 bases fit TRBD1. There are 14 residues in the CDR3. Losses at the gene ends were 7 bases for V and 1 base for J; bases not matched to a gene: 4. From germline, CDR1 is SGHNT and CDR2 YENEEA. Here the CDR3 reads CASTLTGGNTEAFF. CDR3 sequence (DNA): TGTGCCAGCACATTGACAGGGGGGAACACTGAAGCTTTCTTT.

This clonotype has a handful of counts. J is TRBJ2-1 and V is TRBV3-1; TRBD2 is a possible D gene (6 bases). Germline CDR1 is LGHDT and CDR2 is YNNKEL (reference sequence). With 8 bases removed from V and 0 bases from J, the gap between germline ends came to 20 bases. The CDR3 is 17 residues long. CDR3 sequence reads: CASSSGLDLISYNEQFF. The CDR3 nucleotides read TGTGCCAGCTCATCGGGACTTGACCTTATCTCCTACAATGAGCAGTTCTTC.

Notes on this clonotype: This may be a read error: a much more frequent sequence differs by one nucleotide. CDR3 region: CASSQGKNQPQHF. The CDR3 DNA is TGTGCCAGCAGCCAGGGCAAGAATCAGCCCCAGCATTTT. The chain has TRBV3-1 and TRBJ1-5, with D unclear. V lost 3 bases, J lost 4 bases, and 7 bases lay in between. CDR1 is LGHDT and CDR2 is YNNKEL in the germline V gene (reference sequence). The CDR3 covers 13 residues.

Details on this clonotype: One junction end disagrees with the germline gene, perhaps due to a read error. The J gene is TRBJ1-2, the V gene TRBV7-8, with D perhaps matching TRBD1 (5 bases). Germline CDR1 and CDR2: SGHVS and FQNEAQ. CDR3 size: 17 residues. CDR3 DNA sequence: TGTGCCGGCAGTTTAACTCTCAACGGGGGAATCGACTATGGCTACACCTTC. It codes for CAGSLTLNGGIDYGYTF.

Ten or more counts support this clonotype. The chain has TRBV7-2 and TRBJ2-5, with D uncertain. This CDR3 comprises 14 residues. Per the germline V gene, CDR1 is SGHTA and CDR2 is FQGNSA. The V and J ends lost 1 base and 5 bases respectively, with 11 bases between them. For the CDR3, the DNA is TGTGCCAGCAGCTTAGGAGTTGTCGGGGAGACCCAGTACTTC. The encoded protein is CASSLGVVGETQYF.

This clonotype is a singleton in its sample. J is TRBJ1-5 and V is TRBV5-6; 8 nucleotides align to TRBD1. The CDR3 is 13 residues long. Losses at the gene ends were 1 base for V and 11 bases for J; bases not matched to a gene: 5. Germline V CDR1 and CDR2: SGHDT, YYEEEE. The CDR3 loop reads CASSLWTGQAQHF. The CDR3 DNA reads as TGTGCCAGCAGCTTGTGGACGGGACAGGCCCAGCATTTT.

The V gene is TRBV15, the J gene TRBJ1-4; 7 bases map to TRBD1. J gave up 4 bases and V 6 bases, and 5 bases lay outside the gene matches. The V gene's germline CDR1 is LNHNV and CDR2 YYDKDF (reference sequence). The CDR3 is made up of 14 amino acids. This CDR3 is CATSETGNNEKLFF. Here the CDR3 DNA reads TGTGCCACCAGTGAGACAGGGAATAATGAAAAACTGTTTTTT.